A single sample is the source of the 28 T cell receptor beta chains below, sequenced in a study of blood T cell repertoires in COVID-19. Produced via immunoSEQ multiplex PCR; TCRdb's table is partial and in-frame only. The sample holds roughly 220,000 clones, 80% to 90% seen once. Sequenced: PBMCs or T cells enriched from blood (not recorded which). The receptors derive from a woman between 35 and 50 years old with acute COVID-19.

This clone turned up a few times. DNA of the CDR3: TGTGCCAGCACCCTCGGAGGGCCTAAGAATGAGCAGTTCTTC. Translating it yields CASTLGGPKNEQFF. The chain recombines TRBV6-5 with TRBJ2-1; D might be TRBD2 (6 bases). V was cut by 7 bases and J by 7 bases, with 17 bases left in between. The CDR3 spans 14 residues. Germline V gives CDR1 MNHEY, CDR2 SVGAGI.

The gene calls are TRBV28 and TRBJ2-7; D remains ambiguous. The germline V gene has CDR1 MDHEN and CDR2 SYDVKM. Deletions cut 6 bases from V and 0 bases from J, with 15 bases between. This CDR3 contains 15 residues. CDR3 protein: CASSLPTHSSYEQYF. Written as DNA, the CDR3 is TGTGCCAGCAGCCTACCGACACACAGCTCCTACGAGCAGTACTTC. Supplemented by reference TRBV28 and TRBJ2-7, the full variable domain reads DVKVTQSSRYLVKRTGEKVFLECVQDMDHENMFWYRQDPGLGLRLIYFSYDVKMKEKGDIPEGYSVSREKKERFSLILESASTNQTSMYLCASSLPTHSSYEQYFGPGTRLTVT.

The rearrangement joins TRBV28 to TRBJ1-1; no clear D gene. This CDR3 has 13 residues. Trimming shortened V by 2 bases and J by 0 bases, and 4 bases separated the two germline ends. Germline CDR1 is MDHEN and CDR2 is SYDVKM. This chain's CDR3 is CASSLIMNTEAFF. The CDR3 DNA follows: TGTGCCAGCAGTTTAATCATGAACACTGAAGCTTTCTTT. The full variable domain, its missing parts supplied by reference TRBV28 and TRBJ1-1, is DVKVTQSSRYLVKRTGEKVFLECVQDMDHENMFWYRQDPGLGLRLIYFSYDVKMKEKGDIPEGYSVSREKKERFSLILESASTNQTSMYLCASSLIMNTEAFFGQGTRLTVV.

The chain employs TRBV9 and TRBJ2-7; TRBD1 aligns across 10 bases. The V gene end was trimmed by 3 bases and the J gene end by 3 bases; junction bases not matched to a gene: 6. This CDR3 contains 15 residues. Germline V gene data show CDR1 as SGDLS and CDR2 as YYNGEE. CDR3 sequence: CASSAEGQGLYEQYF. CDR3 bases: TGTGCCAGCAGCGCAGAGGGACAGGGGCTCTACGAGCAGTACTTC.

This rearrangement joins TRBV28 to TRBJ2-7, with TRBD2 as a possible D gene (5 bases). V was trimmed by 7 bases and J by 6 bases, leaving 10 bases between them. Germline V CDR1 and CDR2: MDHEN, SYDVKM. The CDR3 consists of 11 residues. CDR3 nucleotide sequence: TGTGCCAGCACGGGGTATGGCGAGCAGTACTTC. Amino acid sequence: CASTGYGEQYF.

Ten or more counts support this clone. This chain joins TRBV19 and TRBJ1-2; a weak D match, TRBD1 (6 bases). The CDR3 covers 13 residues. V was clipped by 8 bases and J by 7 bases, with 17 bases between them. Germline V gives CDR1 LNHDA, CDR2 SQIVND (reference sequence). The CDR3 is CASRSVGAAGYTF. As DNA, the CDR3 is TGTGCCAGTCGGTCCGTGGGGGCGGCTGGCTACACCTTC.

The chain recombines TRBV3-1 (or the pseudogene TRBV3-2) with TRBJ2-7; maybe TRBD2 (5 bases). Germline V gene sequence: CDR1 LGHDT, CDR2 YNNKEL (reference sequence). The CDR3 is made up of 11 amino acids. The V end was cut by 5 bases, the J end by 3 bases, with 5 bases between. CDR3 sequence reads: CASSGSYEQYF. Here the CDR3 DNA reads TGTGCCAGCAGCGGGAGCTACGAGCAGTACTTC.

The chain employs TRBV30 and TRBJ2-2; D may be TRBD1 (5 bases). There are 16 residues in the CDR3. Per the germline V gene, CDR1 is GTSNPN and CDR2 is SVGIG (reference sequence). V lost 1 base and J lost 9, with 21 bases in between. The CDR3 DNA is TGTGCCTGGAGTGATTCGAGCAGACAGTCCCTAAGGGAGCTGTTTTTT. It yields the protein CAWSDSSRQSLRELFF.

This clone was seen only once. V usage is TRBV18 and J usage is TRBJ2-5; 8 bases match TRBD1. The germline gives CDR1 KGHSH, CDR2 LQKENI. The V gene end was trimmed by 5 bases and the J gene end by 1 base; junction bases not matched to a gene: 6. The CDR3 sequence is 15 residues long. CDR3 nucleotide sequence: TGTGCCAGCTCATTTGGACAGGGTTCCCAAGAGACCCAGTACTTC. This translates into CASSFGQGSQETQYF. Looking up the rest from reference TRBV18 and TRBJ2-5 gives the full variable domain: NAGVMQNPRHLVRRRGQEARLRCSPMKGHSHVYWYRQLPEEGLKFMVYLQKENIIDESGMPKERFSAEFPKEGPSILRIQQVVRGDSAAYFCASSFGQGSQETQYFGPGTRLLVL.

The chain is built from TRBV3-1 (or the pseudogene TRBV3-2) and TRBJ2-3; maybe TRBD2 (6 bases). The CDR3 covers 15 residues. The V and J ends lost 4 bases and 4 bases respectively, with 15 bases between them. Germline CDR1 and CDR2: LGHDT and YNNKEL (reference sequence). In DNA form, the CDR3 reads TGTGCCAGCAGCCTGGGACTCCTCAACTCAGATACGCAGTATTTT. Translated, it gives CASSLGLLNSDTQYF.

The rearrangement links TRBV14 to TRBJ2-1; TRBD2 matches 8 bases. The CDR3 consists of 17 residues. V lost 1 base and J lost 4; bases outside the gene matches: 9. The germline V gene encodes CDR1 SGHDN and CDR2 FVKESK. The CDR3 bases are TGTGCCAGCAGCCAAGGGAGTACTAGCGGAGGGTACAATGAGCAGTTCTTC. Residues: CASSQGSTSGGYNEQFF.

Here the CDR3 DNA reads TGCGCCAGCAGCTTTCTCCCGGACAGCTCCTACGAGCAGTACTTC. The encoded protein is CASSFLPDSSYEQYF. The J gene is TRBJ2-7, the V gene TRBV5-1, with D perhaps TRBD1 (6 bases). V was trimmed by 2 bases and J by 0 bases, leaving 12 bases between them. CDR1 and CDR2 from the germline V gene are SGHRS and YFSETQ. This CDR3 is 15 amino acids long.

This chain connects TRBV13 to TRBJ2-3; no firm D call. Germline CDR1 and CDR2: PRHDT and FYEKMQ (reference sequence). V lost 2 bases, J lost 5 bases, and 5 bases lay in between. The CDR3 is 12 amino acids. The CDR3 here is CASSLSGDTQYF. CDR3 DNA sequence: TGTGCCAGCAGCTTATCCGGAGATACGCAGTATTTT.

This chain links TRBV19 with TRBJ2-1, with TRBD2 as a possible D gene (6 bases). Deletions cut 3 bases from V and 9 bases from J, with 27 bases between. In germline, CDR1 is LNHDA, CDR2 SQIVND (reference sequence). CDR3 size: 18 residues. CDR3 DNA: TGTGCCAGTAGTATTGGAGGGCTAGCTCCCAAATATGAGGGTGAGCAGTTCTTC. Amino acid sequence: CASSIGGLAPKYEGEQFF.

This clone was counted between two and nine times. The chain joins TRBV6-5 to TRBJ2-3; 14 bases align to TRBD2. CDR1 is MNHEY and CDR2 is SVGAGI in the germline V gene. This CDR3 comprises 16 residues. The ends lost 0 bases at V and 9 bases at J; junction bases unmatched: 5. The CDR3 coding sequence is TGTGCCAGCAGTTACTCAGGGACTAGCGGGAGAGGCACGCAGTATTTT. This translates into CASSYSGTSGRGTQYF.

This clone was counted a few times. This chain joins TRBV27 and TRBJ2-3; the match to TRBD2 covers 12 bases. Germline trimming cut 5 bases from V and 2 bases from J; bases unmatched to any gene: 8. Germline CDR1 and CDR2: MNHEY and SMNVEV (reference sequence). This CDR3 is 17 amino acids long. CDR3 DNA sequence: TGTGCCAGCAGTCGGACGGGACTAGCGGGTCTCACAGATACGCAGTATTTT. Encoded protein: CASSRTGLAGLTDTQYF.

The CDR3 sequence is CASSEWGVEETQYF. CDR3 in DNA: TGTGCCAGCAGTGAATGGGGCGTAGAAGAGACCCAGTACTTC. This rearrangement joins TRBV6-1 to TRBJ2-5, with D perhaps matching TRBD1 (5 bases). Germline V CDR1 and CDR2: MNHNS, SASEGT. The CDR3 spans 14 residues. Between the trimmed V and J ends, which lost 2 bases and 3 bases, there was a span of 10 bases.

This sequence joins TRBV2 and TRBJ2-2; D is unclear. This CDR3 contains 14 residues. CDR1 and CDR2 from the germline V gene are SNHLY and FYNNEI. The ends were cut back, 7 bases at V and 0 bases at J, with 9 bases in the middle. As DNA, the CDR3 is TGTGCCAGCATTGATCACACGAACACCGGGGAGCTGTTTTTT. This encodes CASIDHTNTGELFF.

This chain joins TRBV7-2 and TRBJ2-2; tentative D call: TRBD2 (6 bases). Germline CDR1 reads SGHTA; CDR2 reads FQGNSA. V lost 7 bases and J 2 bases, leaving 14 bases between the germline ends. The CDR3 covers 15 residues. In nucleotides, the CDR3 is TGTGCCAGCATTCCGACTAGGGGCAACACCGGGGAGCTGTTTTTT. This codes for CASIPTRGNTGELFF.

The chain recombines TRBV4-2 with TRBJ2-5; no reliable D call. The CDR3 sequence is 13 residues long. Germline CDR1 is LGHNA and CDR2 is YNFKEQ. The V gene lost 1 base and the J gene lost 0 bases, with 3 bases spanning the gap. The CDR3 nucleotides are TGTGCCAGCAGCCAAGTCGACCAAGAGACCCAGTACTTC. This translates into CASSQVDQETQYF.

This chain connects TRBV19 to TRBJ1-2; D remains unclear. Germline CDR1 LNHDA, CDR2 SQIVND (reference sequence). This CDR3 region has 14 residues. With 7 bases removed from V and 7 bases from J, the gap between germline ends came to 19 bases. CDR3 amino acids: CASIHTRDLRGYTF. In DNA form, the CDR3 reads TGTGCCAGTATCCATACGAGGGATTTACGTGGCTACACCTTC.

V is TRBV5-6 and J is TRBJ1-1, with D tentatively TRBD1 (5 bases). Looked up from germline, CDR1 is SGHDT and CDR2 is YYEEEE. Trimming shortened V by 4 bases and J by 0 bases, and 10 bases separated the two germline ends. The CDR3 totals 14 residues. In DNA form, the CDR3 reads TGTGCCAGCAGCACAGGACGGTTGAACACTGAAGCTTTCTTT. Translation: CASSTGRLNTEAFF.

This chain's CDR3 is CASSQELASSYQPQHF. CDR3 sequence (DNA): TGCGCCAGCAGCCAAGAGTTAGCATCTTCCTATCAGCCCCAGCATTTT. The V and J genes are TRBV4-1 and TRBJ1-5; D not resolved. Germline CDR1 MGHRA, CDR2 YSYEKL. The germline V and J ends were trimmed by 0 bases and 5 bases, with 14 bases remaining between them. The CDR3 runs to 16 residues.

V is TRBV27 and J is TRBJ2-3; D might be TRBD1 (6 bases). Trimming shortened V by 5 bases and J by 4 bases, and 10 bases separated the two germline ends. CDR1 MNHEY and CDR2 SMNVEV come from the germline V gene (reference sequence). The CDR3 length is 13 residues. The CDR3 here is CASSLPGADTQYF. CDR3 bases: TGTGCCAGCAGTCTTCCAGGGGCAGATACGCAGTATTTT.

The chain combines TRBV9 with TRBJ2-3; 9 bases are a match to TRBD1. This CDR3 spans 16 amino acids. Germline V gene data show CDR1 as SGDLS and CDR2 as YYNGEE. V was pared by 1 base and J by 4 bases, with 7 bases of the junction left unmatched. CDR3 region: CASSVSGTGRADTQYF. The DNA for the CDR3 is TGTGCCAGCAGCGTATCCGGGACAGGGCGTGCAGATACGCAGTATTTT.

This clone was recorded only once. The chain recombines TRBV11-3 with TRBJ2-7; possible D gene TRBD2, 7 bases. V gave up 5 bases and J gave up 5 bases, with 19 bases separating them. CDR1 is SGHNT and CDR2 is YENEEA in the germline V gene. The length of the CDR3 is 15 residues. The CDR3 nucleotides are TGTGCCAGCAGCAAAGGGGGGGACTCTCGCAACGAGCAGTACTTC. Translation gives CASSKGGDSRNEQYF.

This chain uses TRBV2 with TRBJ2-7, with D maybe TRBD1 (6 bases). The germline gives CDR1 SNHLY, CDR2 FYNNEI. V was pared by 6 bases and J by 4 bases, with 10 bases between. The CDR3 runs to 12 residues. The CDR3 region is CASRPGQYEQYF. As DNA, the CDR3 is TGTGCCAGCAGGCCTGGACAGTACGAGCAGTACTTC.

This clone was recorded at least ten times. The chain is built from TRBV6-1 and TRBJ2-1; 9 bases fit TRBD1. CDR1 is MNHNS and CDR2 is SASEGT in the germline V gene. The CDR3 runs to 15 residues. Trimming removed 3 bases from V and 9 bases from J; junction bases left unmatched: 9. This CDR3 reads CASSDSGQGGREQFF. DNA of the CDR3: TGTGCCAGCAGTGATTCGGGACAGGGAGGGCGTGAGCAGTTCTTC.